A single sample gave rise to the 28 T cell receptor beta chains below, sequenced in a study of human T cells and chemical hapten exposure. Time point: patch test 2, 6 weeks after DPC sensitization. Treatment specified: therapeutic diphenylcyclopropenone sensitization with weekly scalp DPC. TCRdb re-called the RACE reads with MiXCR, one entry per CDR3 protein. The data show around 360,000 distinct CDR3 sequences, 6% to 7% seen once. The sample in question was whole blood, obtained in connection with sensitization to the hapten diphenylcyclopropenone (DPC). The receptors derive from a woman younger than 30 with alopecia areata. Some clones in this sample may be carry-over from other donors' samples.

The CDR3 nucleotides are TGTGCCAGCAGGAAGGGGGATCGGAACACTGAAGCTTTCTTT. Translation: CASRKGDRNTEAFF. This chain uses TRBV2 with TRBJ1-1; D might be TRBD1 (6 bases). CDR3 length: 14 residues. Germline V CDR1 and CDR2: SNHLY, FYNNEI. V lost 6 bases and J 1 base, leaving 12 bases between the germline ends.

The V gene is TRBV7-9, the J gene TRBJ2-6; D is perhaps TRBD2 (5 bases). V was clipped by 1 base and J by 2 bases, with 12 bases between them. The CDR3 totals 17 residues. Looked up from germline, CDR1 is SEHNR and CDR2 is FQNEAQ (reference sequence). DNA for the CDR3: TGTGCCAGCAGCTTAGAAACCGGGAATCCTGGGGCCAACGTCCTGACTTTC. It specifies CASSLETGNPGANVLTF.

This clonotype was recorded at least ten times. This rearrangement joins TRBV7-2 to TRBJ2-3; 8 positions match TRBD1. CDR1 SGHTA and CDR2 FQGNSA come from the germline V gene. V shed 5 bases, J shed 4 bases, and the junction held 8 bases outside the gene matches. CDR3 length equals 15 residues. The CDR3 loop is CASSKPPGGADTQYF. CDR3 coding DNA: TGTGCCAGCAGCAAACCCCCAGGGGGCGCAGATACGCAGTATTTT. Full variable domain (outside the CDR3, taken from reference TRBV7-2 and TRBJ2-3): GAGVSQSPSNKVTEKGKDVELRCDPISGHTALYWYRQSLGQGLEFLIYFQGNSAPDKSGLPSDRFSAERTGGSVSTLTIQRTQQEDSAVYLCASSKPPGGADTQYFGPGTRLTVL.

In its sample, this clonotype was seen many times. This chain joins TRBV7-2 and TRBJ2-1, with TRBD2 matching over 11 bases. V shed 0 bases and J 6 bases; nucleotides not matched to a gene: 7. Germline CDR1 reads SGHTA; CDR2 reads FQGNSA. The CDR3 consists of 17 residues. As DNA, the CDR3 is TGTGCCAGCAGCTTAGCCGGACTAGCGGGCCACACCAATGAGCAGTTCTTC. Protein product: CASSLAGLAGHTNEQFF.

This clonotype came up a few times. The chain links TRBV20-1 to TRBJ1-2; 12 bases are shared with TRBD1. V shed 7 bases, J shed 0 bases, and the junction held 21 bases outside the gene matches. This CDR3 is built from 20 residues. Germline CDR1 and CDR2: DFQATT and SNEGSKA (reference sequence). The CDR3 sequence: CSGPEGTGGAIPFANYGYTF. CDR3 coding DNA: TGCAGTGGACCGGAGGGGACAGGGGGCGCAATTCCCTTCGCTAACTATGGCTACACCTTC.

This clonotype was seen at least ten times. J is TRBJ1-1 and V is TRBV2, with D unresolved. The germline V gene encodes CDR1 SNHLY and CDR2 FYNNEI. V lost 7 bases to trimming and J lost 0 bases, with 12 bases between them. This CDR3 is 14 amino acids long. CDR3 in DNA: TGTGCCAGCACGCGCGCACTCCTGAACACTGAAGCTTTCTTT. It is translated as CASTRALLNTEAFF.

This clonotype was detected only a few times. This chain links TRBV6-2 or TRBV6-3 with TRBJ2-1; D might be TRBD1 or TRBD2, each matching 5 bases. The V and J ends lost 6 bases and 7 bases respectively, with 22 bases between them. This CDR3 spans 16 amino acids. Germline loops: CDR1 MNHEY, CDR2 SVGEGT. As DNA, the CDR3 is TGTGCCAGCAGCAGTGGTTTGGGACCCGCTTTGAATGAGCAGTTCTTC. Residues: CASSSGLGPALNEQFF.

This clonotype was recorded many times. This rearrangement joins TRBV7-8 to TRBJ1-2, with D possibly being TRBD1 (6 bases). The V end was cut by 4 bases, the J end by 4 bases, with 19 bases between. The CDR3 sequence is 16 residues long. The germline V gene encodes CDR1 SGHVS and CDR2 FQNEAQ. The CDR3 DNA follows: TGTGCCAGCAGCTCCAGTTACAGGGTTACGGCCTATGGCTACACCTTC. As protein: CASSSSYRVTAYGYTF.

This clonotype has a count of ten or more. The chain couples TRBV20-1 to TRBJ1-5; 7 bases line up with TRBD1. The CDR3 contains 14 residues. Trimming removed 7 bases from V and 1 base from J; junction bases left unmatched: 7. Germline loops: CDR1 DFQATT, CDR2 SNEGSKA (reference sequence). The CDR3 bases are TGCAGTGGGCGTGAGGGACAGAGCAATCAGCCCCAGCATTTT. Its translation: CSGREGQSNQPQHF.

The V call is TRBV12-3 or TRBV12-4, the J call TRBJ1-2; 7 bases line up with TRBD1. V was clipped by 5 bases and J by 0 bases; unmatched bases: 9. The CDR3 is 16 residues long. CDR3 bases: TGTGCCAGCAGTCCCGGGACAGACCAACCTAACTATGGCTACACCTTC. Its protein product is CASSPGTDQPNYGYTF.

This chain connects TRBV20-1 to TRBJ2-3; weak D call: TRBD1 (5 bases). Trimming removed 4 bases from V and 6 bases from J, with 8 bases in between. The CDR3 has 11 residues. In germline, CDR1 is DFQATT, CDR2 SNEGSKA (reference sequence). CDR3 in DNA: TGCAGTGCTATTCCAGGGGATACGCAGTATTTT. The encoded protein is CSAIPGDTQYF.

This clonotype was seen repeatedly, ten times or more. The rearrangement joins TRBV3-1 to TRBJ2-1, with 14 bases identical to TRBD2. This CDR3 region has 16 residues. Germline V CDR1 and CDR2: LGHDT, YNNKEL (reference sequence). V shed 6 bases and J 9 bases; nucleotides not matched to a gene: 10. CDR3 coding DNA: TGTGCCAGCAGACCCAGGACTAGCGGGGGGTTCGGTGAGCAGTTCTTC. Translating gives CASRPRTSGGFGEQFF.

There are many counts of this clonotype. This chain links TRBV7-2 with TRBJ1-5, with D perhaps TRBD1 (5 bases). Germline lookup yields CDR1 SGHTA and CDR2 FQGNSA. The CDR3 is 15 amino acids. V lost 1 base and J 9 bases, leaving 16 bases between the germline ends. This chain's CDR3 is CASSLGFQGLWPQHF. The CDR3 nucleotides read TGTGCCAGCAGCTTAGGATTCCAGGGACTGTGGCCCCAGCATTTT.

This rearrangement joins TRBV27 to TRBJ1-1; D unresolved. V lost 5 bases and J lost 5, with 12 bases in between. The CDR3 consists of 13 residues. Looked up from germline, CDR1 is MNHEY and CDR2 is SMNVEV (reference sequence). CDR3 residues: CASSPQRWTEAFF. The DNA for the CDR3 is TGTGCCAGCAGTCCACAACGGTGGACTGAAGCTTTCTTT.

The V call is TRBV12-3 or TRBV12-4, the J call TRBJ1-1, with TRBD1 identical over 7 bases. The CDR3 is made up of 12 amino acids. V dropped 6 bases and J dropped 10; count of bases not matched to a gene: 8. The CDR3 DNA is TGTGCCAGCAGCCTCGCGAGGGGGCCAGCTTTCTTT. It is translated as CASSLARGPAFF.

CDR3 residues: CASRNVGGLYEQYF. In DNA, the CDR3 is TGTGCCAGCAGGAACGTCGGGGGTCTCTACGAGCAGTACTTC. The chain has TRBV2 and TRBJ2-7; possible D gene TRBD2, 6 bases. Per germline, CDR1 SNHLY and CDR2 FYNNEI. This CDR3 comprises 14 residues. Trimming took off 6 bases at V and 3 bases at J, with 15 bases between the two ends. Full variable domain (remainder filled in from reference TRBV2 and TRBJ2-7): EPEVTQTPSHQVTQMGQEVILRCVPISNHLYFYWYRQILGQKVEFLVSFYNNEISEKSEIFDDQFSVERPDGSNFTLKIRSTKLEDSAMYFCASRNVGGLYEQYFGPGTRLTVT.

The gene calls are TRBV5-1 and TRBJ1-2; 8 nucleotides agree with TRBD1. The junction had 2 bases not matched to a gene; V was cut back by 4 bases and J by 0 bases. CDR1 and CDR2 from the germline V gene are SGHRS and YFSETQ. The CDR3 totals 14 residues. The CDR3 loop is CASSVGQANYGYTF. In DNA form, the CDR3 reads TGCGCCAGCAGCGTGGGACAGGCTAACTATGGCTACACCTTC.

This clonotype was seen repeatedly, ten times or more. The CDR3 is CSARDPVSSGSYEQYF. CDR3 in DNA: TGCAGTGCTAGAGACCCGGTGTCTAGCGGTTCCTACGAGCAGTACTTC. This chain connects TRBV20-1 to TRBJ2-7; 7 bases are a match to TRBD2. Germline V gene data show CDR1 as DFQATT and CDR2 as SNEGSKA (reference sequence). V lost 0 bases and J lost 1; bases outside the gene matches: 9. The CDR3 runs to 16 residues.

This clonotype has at least ten counts. The chain is built from TRBV29-1 and TRBJ2-5; D is undetermined. Germline V gives CDR1 SQVTM, CDR2 ANQGSEA. The V gene lost 0 bases and the J gene lost 1 base, with 6 bases spanning the gap. The CDR3 has 13 residues. In nucleotides, the CDR3 is TGCAGCGTTGAAGAGGCAGTCCAAGAGACCCAGTACTTC. As protein: CSVEEAVQETQYF. The complete variable domain, with remaining parts taken from reference TRBV29-1 and TRBJ2-5, reads SAVISQKPSRDICQRGTSLTIQCQVDSQVTMMFWYRQQPGQSLTLIATANQGSEATYESGFVIDKFPISRPNLTFSTLTVSNMSPEDSSIYLCSVEEAVQETQYFGPGTRLLVL.

This clonotype showed up many times. V and J are TRBV10-3 and TRBJ2-7; D is perhaps TRBD1 (6 bases). The germline CDR1 and CDR2 sequences are ENHRY and SYGVKD. V lost 11 bases, J lost 4 bases, and 24 bases lay in between. This CDR3 is 15 amino acids long. CDR3 DNA: TGTGCCGTGAAACAGGGTACCTCCCGGTTTTACGAGCAGTACTTC. As protein: CAVKQGTSRFYEQYF.

Only a few counts were recorded for this clonotype. V gene TRBV5-5 combines with J gene TRBJ2-3, with a possible D match to TRBD1 (5 bases). CDR1 SGHKS and CDR2 YYEKEE come from the germline V gene (reference sequence). The CDR3 sequence is 15 residues long. V lost 2 bases to trimming and J lost 3 bases, with 13 bases between them. The CDR3 loop reads CASSLIGAGTDTQYF. The CDR3 bases are TGTGCCAGCAGCTTAATAGGGGCCGGGACAGATACGCAGTATTTT.

This clonotype was observed a handful of times. The rearrangement joins TRBV29-1 to TRBJ1-2, with unresolved D. CDR1 and CDR2 from the germline V gene are SQVTM and ANQGSEA. This CDR3 is built from 13 residues. Deletions cut 5 bases from V and 2 bases from J, with 12 bases between. The CDR3 region has the DNA TGCAGCGTTCTTCCGGAGTCCAACTATGGCTACACCTTC. Residues: CSVLPESNYGYTF.

The CDR3 DNA reads TGCAGTGCTGAGGACAGGAGTAGCACAGATACGCAGTATTTT. Encoded protein: CSAEDRSSTDTQYF. The chain couples TRBV20-1 to TRBJ2-3; 7 positions match TRBD1. V was pared by 5 bases and J by 0 bases, with 5 bases of the junction left unmatched. Germline V CDR1 and CDR2: DFQATT, SNEGSKA (reference sequence). The CDR3 extends over 14 amino acids.

The rearrangement joins TRBV7-2 to TRBJ1-1, with D uncertain. V lost 3 bases and J 0 bases, leaving 8 bases between the germline ends. CDR3 length equals 14 residues. Per germline, CDR1 SGHTA and CDR2 FQGNSA. The CDR3 reads CASSFPPMNTEAFF. The CDR3 DNA sequence: TGTGCCAGCAGCTTCCCTCCGATGAACACTGAAGCTTTCTTT. Drawing the rest from reference TRBV7-2 and TRBJ1-1, the complete variable domain is GAGVSQSPSNKVTEKGKDVELRCDPISGHTALYWYRQSLGQGLEFLIYFQGNSAPDKSGLPSDRFSAERTGGSVSTLTIQRTQQEDSAVYLCASSFPPMNTEAFFGQGTRLTVV.

This clonotype was detected only a few times. This chain links TRBV27 with TRBJ1-1, with D maybe TRBD1 (6 bases). The CDR3 runs to 16 residues. Per the germline V gene, CDR1 is MNHEY and CDR2 is SMNVEV (reference sequence). Trimming removed 7 bases from V and 5 bases from J, with 23 bases in between. Here the CDR3 DNA reads TGTGCCAGCAAAGTCGACAGGTCCTTTTATCAGACTGAAGCTTTCTTT. Its protein product is CASKVDRSFYQTEAFF.

This clonotype was seen repeatedly, ten times or more. The chain recombines TRBV7-9 with TRBJ1-3; 7 nucleotides line up with TRBD1. V lost 10 bases, J lost 0 bases, and 9 bases stayed unmatched. Germline CDR1 is SEHNR and CDR2 is FQNEAQ (reference sequence). This CDR3 spans 15 amino acids. Here the CDR3 reads CANQAGQSSGNTIYF. The CDR3 nucleotides read TGTGCCAACCAAGCGGGACAGAGCTCTGGAAACACCATATATTTT.

This clonotype was seen only a few times. The chain employs TRBV5-1 and TRBJ1-4; no firm D call. The ends were cut back, 4 bases at V and 6 bases at J, with 16 bases in the middle. Germline V gene data show CDR1 as SGHRS and CDR2 as YFSETQ. The CDR3 is 15 amino acids. CDR3 amino acids: CASSPLMGGDEKLFF. The CDR3 DNA sequence: TGCGCCAGCAGCCCCCTTATGGGTGGCGATGAAAAACTGTTTTTT.

This clonotype was counted a single time. The chain recombines TRBV6-5 with TRBJ2-1; 12 nucleotides align to TRBD2. The CDR3 has 16 residues. V shed 4 bases, J shed 4 bases, and the junction held 5 bases outside the gene matches. From germline, CDR1 is MNHEY and CDR2 SVGAGI. The CDR3 nucleotides are TGTGCCAGCAGTTTGCTAGCGGGGGGGCTTTACAATGAGCAGTTCTTC. It codes for CASSLLAGGLYNEQFF.